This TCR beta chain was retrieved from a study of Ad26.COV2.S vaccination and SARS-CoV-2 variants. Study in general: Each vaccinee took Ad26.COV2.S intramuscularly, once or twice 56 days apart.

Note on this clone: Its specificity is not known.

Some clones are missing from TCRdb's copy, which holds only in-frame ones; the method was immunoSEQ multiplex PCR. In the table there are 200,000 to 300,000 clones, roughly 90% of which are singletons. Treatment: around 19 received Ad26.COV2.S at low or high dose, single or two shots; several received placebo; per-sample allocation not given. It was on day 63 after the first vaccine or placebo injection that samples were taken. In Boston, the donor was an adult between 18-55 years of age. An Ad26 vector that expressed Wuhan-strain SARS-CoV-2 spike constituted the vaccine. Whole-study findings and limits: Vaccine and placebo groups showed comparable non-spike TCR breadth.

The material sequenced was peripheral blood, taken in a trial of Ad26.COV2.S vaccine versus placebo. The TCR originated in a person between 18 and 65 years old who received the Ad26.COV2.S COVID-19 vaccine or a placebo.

CDR3: CASSPQWAEQFF. DNA of the CDR3: TGTGCCAGCAGTCCCCAGTGGGCTGAGCAGTTCTTC. The V gene is TRBV6-2 or TRBV6-3, the J gene TRBJ2-1; D remains unclear. The V end was cut by 5 bases, the J end by 9 bases, with 11 bases between. Germline values: CDR1 MNHEY, CDR2 SVGEGT. This CDR3 is 12 amino acids long.